This T cell receptor (beta chain) was identified in a study of ipilimumab plus nivolumab after autologous stem cell transplantation. Study-level points and caveats: Authors suggest TCR repertoire, Treg phenotype and gut microbiota support further study.

Points on this clone: Its target is unknown.

Assay: immunoSEQ multiplex PCR; the TCRdb copy retains only in-frame clones and omits some. Of under 15,000 clones in the sample, 69% were seen once. Patients received nivolumab 3 mg/kg at weeks 1, 4, 7, 10, then fortnightly to week 26. The TCR sequence derives from a male donor with diffuse large B-cell lymphoma. The sample here was PBMCs, taken in a trial of ipilimumab plus nivolumab as post-transplant consolidation.

The CDR3 DNA is TGTGCCAGCAGCTTTGGAGGGTTAGAGACCCAGTACTTC. It codes for CASSFGGLETQYF. The chain recombines TRBV7-2 with TRBJ2-5; D possibly corresponds to TRBD2 (6 bases). CDR1 and CDR2 (germline): SGHTA, FQGNSA. The CDR3 loop spans 13 amino acids. V lost 3 bases and J lost 4, with 9 bases in between.